This is a list of T cell receptor beta chains from one sample in a study of blood T cells in healthy people across ages. TCRdb recomputed calls from the 5' RACE reads with MiXCR, one row per CDR3 protein. The profile shows some 1.4 million distinct CDR3 sequences, approximately 40% of them singletons. Sequenced input: blood. Every receptor here comes from a woman between 18 and 29 years old in good health. Both conserved end residues are part of each CDR3. A D gene is named only where the DNA matches it firmly. Only some rows state a clone size, as once, few, many or a class for expanded clones.

j_call d_call v_call clone_size cdr3_nt cdr3_aa
TRBJ2-3 NA TRBV6-5 NA TGTGCCAGCAGCTCAGACCTCCCGGGCCGCACAGATACGCAGTATTTT CASSSDLPGRTDTQYF
TRBJ2-1 NA TRBV10-1 NA TGCGCCAGCAGTGAGAAGGGGAACAATGAGCAGTTCTTC CASSEKGNNEQFF
TRBJ2-7 NA TRBV6-5 few TGTGCCAGCAGTTACAGGGGAAAGAACTACGAGCAGTACTTC CASSYRGKNYEQYF
TRBJ2-4 NA TRBV30 NA TGTGCCTGGAATCCCCTCGGGACCGCTTCAGCCAAAAACATTCAGTACTTC CAWNPLGTASAKNIQYF
TRBJ2-5 NA TRBV20-1 NA TGCAGTGTCCTTCTACGGTCAGGAGTCCAAGAGACCCAGTACTTC CSVLLRSGVQETQYF
TRBJ2-7 TRBD2 TRBV7-9 NA TGTGCCAGCAGCTTAGGCGGGGAGGGTAATTACGAGCAGTACTTC CASSLGGEGNYEQYF
TRBJ2-7 TRBD1 TRBV5-4 NA TGTGCCAGCAGCCGACAGGGGGTAGGGGAGCAGTACTTC CASSRQGVGEQYF
TRBJ2-2 NA TRBV4-1 NA TGCGCCAGCAGCCAAGATATCGAGAGGGCCGGGGAGCTGTTTTTT CASSQDIERAGELFF
TRBJ2-7 NA TRBV4-2 NA TGTGCCAGCAGCCAAGCTAGTGGGCAGGAAGCCTACGAGCAGTACTTC CASSQASGQEAYEQYF
TRBJ2-7 NA TRBV5-1 few TGCGCCAGCAGCCTCGGGGCCAGCACCGCCTACGAGCAGTACTTC CASSLGASTAYEQYF
TRBJ2-7 TRBD1 TRBV4-2 NA TGTGCCAGCAGCCTAGACAGGGGGCGAGACGAGCAGTACTTC CASSLDRGRDEQYF
TRBJ2-1 TRBD1 TRBV10-3 NA TGTGCCATCGAGACAGGGGACTCGAATGAGCAGTTCTTC CAIETGDSNEQFF
TRBJ1-1 NA TRBV20-1 NA TGCAGTGCTAGCCCGGGGGCAGCGATGAACACTGAAGCTTTCTTT CSASPGAAMNTEAFF
TRBJ2-5 TRBD2 TRBV4-1 few TGCGCCAGCAGCCAACTAGCGGGGGGGCCCTGGGAGCAGTACTTC CASSQLAGGPWEQYF
TRBJ2-7 NA TRBV6-6 NA TGTGCCAGCAGGGCAGGGGAGGTTCGGCACGAGCAGTACTTC CASRAGEVRHEQYF
TRBJ2-1 NA TRBV3-1 few TGTGCCAGCAGCCCGCTTCTGGGATTGTACAATGAGCAGTTCTTC CASSPLLGLYNEQFF
TRBJ2-3 NA TRBV29-1 NA TGCACCTCGAACGAGGGGGGCACAGATACGCAGTATTTT CTSNEGGTDTQYF
TRBJ1-1 TRBD1 TRBV20-1 NA TGCAGTGCTAGAGAAATAGGGGGCAGAGCTGAAGCTTTCTTT CSAREIGGRAEAFF
TRBJ1-6 NA TRBV12-3/TRBV12-4 few TGTGCCAGCAGCCCAACAACGGATTCACCCCTCCACTTT CASSPTTDSPLHF
TRBJ2-5 TRBD1 TRBV7-9 few TGTGCCAGCAGCCTGGGACAGGGAGGTAACCAAGAGACCCAGTACTTC CASSLGQGGNQETQYF
TRBJ1-4 NA TRBV27 few TGTGCCAGCAGTTTATGGAAGAATGAAAAACTGTTTTTT CASSLWKNEKLFF
TRBJ2-7 NA TRBV10-3 NA TGTGCCATCAAGAGTGGTCCGTCAGCCTACGAGCAGTACTTC CAIKSGPSAYEQYF
TRBJ1-4 NA TRBV12-3/TRBV12-4 few TGTGCCAGCAGTTTCGACTCCAGGAGTGAAAAACTGTTTTTT CASSFDSRSEKLFF
TRBJ2-7 TRBD1 TRBV28 once TGTGCCAGCCTAAAAGGGGGGACAGGGGCTGGGGAGCAGTACTTC CASLKGGTGAGEQYF
TRBJ1-2 TRBD1 TRBV6-5 NA TGTGCCAGCAGTAAAATGACCGGGACAGGGGGAGGCTACACCTTC CASSKMTGTGGGYTF
TRBJ2-1 NA TRBV27 NA TGTGCCAGCCATCCGGGGAGGACTAACTACAATGAGCAGTTCTTC CASHPGRTNYNEQFF
TRBJ1-1 TRBD1 TRBV10-2 NA TGCGCCAGCAGTGAGACGAAAACGACAGGGTCGAACACTGAAGCTTTCTTT CASSETKTTGSNTEAFF
TRBJ1-5 NA TRBV7-2 few TGTGCCAGCAGCCCCGGCCCGGGTTATGGCAATCAGCCCCAGCATTTT CASSPGPGYGNQPQHF
TRBJ2-7 NA TRBV12-3/TRBV12-4 NA TGTGCCAGCAGGCCCAAGGGAGTGGGGATCTACGAGCGGTACTTC CASRPKGVGIYERYF
TRBJ2-3 NA TRBV28 NA TGTGCCAGCAGTTCATACCGCACAGATACGCAGTATTTT CASSSYRTDTQYF
TRBJ2-3 NA TRBV18 once TGTGCCAGCTCACCGGGGTCCGACAGCAGGTCAGATACGCAGTATTTT CASSPGSDSRSDTQYF
TRBJ2-6 NA TRBV7-9 few TGTGCCAGCGGCGTACAGGACAGCTCTGGGGCCAACGTCCTGACTTTC CASGVQDSSGANVLTF
TRBJ2-7 TRBD2 TRBV27 few TGTGCCAGCAGTTTATCTCGGGGAGGGTTTTACGAGCAGTACTTC CASSLSRGGFYEQYF
TRBJ2-2 NA TRBV2 NA TGTGCCAGCGGGTCCGGGGAGCTGTTTTTT CASGSGELFF
TRBJ2-3 TRBD2 TRBV12-3/TRBV12-4 NA TGTGCCAGCAGTTTGCGAGCGGGAGGGCCTTCAGATACGCAGTATTTT CASSLRAGGPSDTQYF
TRBJ1-1 NA TRBV5-1 few TGCGCCAGCAGCTTGGGGGATCACACTGAAGCTTTCTTT CASSLGDHTEAFF
TRBJ1-1 NA TRBV7-9 NA TGTGCCAGCAGCCGCGGGCGGGGACGGATGACTGAAGCTTTCTTT CASSRGRGRMTEAFF
TRBJ2-1 NA TRBV6-4 few TGTGCCAGCAGTTTGGCGGAACGGGATGAGCAGTTCTTC CASSLAERDEQFF
TRBJ2-7 TRBD2 TRBV2 many TGTGCCAGCAGTGTAGCGGGACCTTACGACGAGCAGTACTTC CASSVAGPYDEQYF
TRBJ1-1 TRBD1 TRBV30 few TGTGCCTGCGGACAGGGGGACACTGAAGCTTTCTTT CACGQGDTEAFF
TRBJ2-3 NA TRBV10-3 few TGTGCCATCAGTGAGTACGGGGGCGGGGAAGATACGCAGTATTTT CAISEYGGGEDTQYF
TRBJ2-3 TRBD2 TRBV6-1 NA TGTGCCAGCAGTGACCAGCGGGGGGGCGGAGATACGCAGTATTTT CASSDQRGGGDTQYF
TRBJ2-7 TRBD2 TRBV11-2 NA TGTGCCAGTAGCTTAGGGACTACGGGCTACGAGCAGTACTTC CASSLGTTGYEQYF
TRBJ2-7 TRBD1 TRBV3-1 NA TGTGCCAGCAGCCCACTAGTACAGGGGGACTACGAGCAGTACTTC CASSPLVQGDYEQYF
TRBJ2-7 TRBD1 TRBV6-5 NA TGTGCCAGCGGTTACTCGGGGACAGGGTCCTACGAGCAGTACTTC CASGYSGTGSYEQYF
TRBJ2-5 TRBD1 TRBV7-9 NA TGTGCCAGCAGCTTAGGGGACAGTCGCATGTACTTC CASSLGDSRMYF
TRBJ2-3 TRBD2 TRBV2 NA TGTGCCAGCACCAGAGGGCCTAGCGGGACAGATACGCAGTATTTT CASTRGPSGTDTQYF
TRBJ1-2 NA TRBV9 NA TGTGCCAGCAACGTAGCCAAGACCCCAAGGGGCTACACCTTC CASNVAKTPRGYTF
TRBJ1-2 TRBD1 TRBV7-9 NA TGTGCCAGCAGCTTAGAGTCCAGGGGGAACTATGGCTACACCTTC CASSLESRGNYGYTF